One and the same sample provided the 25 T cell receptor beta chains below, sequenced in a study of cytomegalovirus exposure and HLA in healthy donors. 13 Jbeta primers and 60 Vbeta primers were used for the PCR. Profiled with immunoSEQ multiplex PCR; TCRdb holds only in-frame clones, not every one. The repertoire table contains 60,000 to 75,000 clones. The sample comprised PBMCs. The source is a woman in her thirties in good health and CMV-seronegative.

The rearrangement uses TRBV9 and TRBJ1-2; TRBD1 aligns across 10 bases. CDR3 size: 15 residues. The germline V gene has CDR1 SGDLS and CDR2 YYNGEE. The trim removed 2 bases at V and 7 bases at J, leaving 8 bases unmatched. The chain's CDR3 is CASSVPRQGAIGYTF. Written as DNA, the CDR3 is TGTGCCAGCAGCGTCCCGCGACAGGGGGCCATTGGCTACACCTTC. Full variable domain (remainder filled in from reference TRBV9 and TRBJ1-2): DSGVTQTPKHLITATGQRVTLRCSPRSGDLSVYWYQQSLDQGLQFLIQYYNGEERAKGNILERFSAQQFPDLHSELNLSSLELGDSALYFCASSVPRQGAIGYTFGSGTRLTVV.

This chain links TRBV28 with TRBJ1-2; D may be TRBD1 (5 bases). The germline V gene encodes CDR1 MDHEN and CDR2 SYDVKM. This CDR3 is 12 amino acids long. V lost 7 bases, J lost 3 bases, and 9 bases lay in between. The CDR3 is CASNARDYGYTF. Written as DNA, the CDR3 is TGTGCCAGCAACGCCAGGGACTATGGCTACACCTTC.

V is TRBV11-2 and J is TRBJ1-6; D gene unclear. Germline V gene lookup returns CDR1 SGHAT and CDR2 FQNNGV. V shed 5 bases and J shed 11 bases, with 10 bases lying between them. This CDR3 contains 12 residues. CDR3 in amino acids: CASSPRGPPLHF. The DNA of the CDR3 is TGTGCCAGCAGCCCGCGGGGTCCACCCCTCCACTTT.

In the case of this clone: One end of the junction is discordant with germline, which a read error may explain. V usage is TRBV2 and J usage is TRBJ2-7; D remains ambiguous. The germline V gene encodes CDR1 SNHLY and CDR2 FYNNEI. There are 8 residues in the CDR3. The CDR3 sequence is CASSVPRF. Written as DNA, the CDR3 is TGTGCCAGCAGTGTACCGCGCTTC.

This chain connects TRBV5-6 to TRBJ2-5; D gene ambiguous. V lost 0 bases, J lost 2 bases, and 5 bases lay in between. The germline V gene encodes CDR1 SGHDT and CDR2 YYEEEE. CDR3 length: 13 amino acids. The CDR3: CASSLALQETQYF. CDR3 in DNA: TGTGCCAGCAGCTTGGCTCTACAAGAGACCCAGTACTTC.

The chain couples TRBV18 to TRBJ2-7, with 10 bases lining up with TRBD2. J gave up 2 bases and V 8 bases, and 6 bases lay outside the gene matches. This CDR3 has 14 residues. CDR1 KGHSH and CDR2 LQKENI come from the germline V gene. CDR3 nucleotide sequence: TGTGCCAGCGGATCAGGACTAGCGGCCTACGAGCAGTACTTC. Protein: CASGSGLAAYEQYF.

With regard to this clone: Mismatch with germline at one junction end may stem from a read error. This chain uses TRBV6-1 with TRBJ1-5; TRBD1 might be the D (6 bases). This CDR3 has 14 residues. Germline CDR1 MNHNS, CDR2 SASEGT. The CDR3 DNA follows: TGTGCCAGCAGTGTACAGGGCCCCAATCAACCCCAGCATTTT. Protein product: CASSVQGPNQPQHF.

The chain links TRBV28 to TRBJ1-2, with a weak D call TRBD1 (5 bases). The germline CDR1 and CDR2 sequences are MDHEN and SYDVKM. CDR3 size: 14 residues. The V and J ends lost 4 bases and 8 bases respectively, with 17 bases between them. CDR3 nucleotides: TGTGCCAGCAGTTCCGTCGACAGACCCGCGGGCTACACCTTC. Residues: CASSSVDRPAGYTF.

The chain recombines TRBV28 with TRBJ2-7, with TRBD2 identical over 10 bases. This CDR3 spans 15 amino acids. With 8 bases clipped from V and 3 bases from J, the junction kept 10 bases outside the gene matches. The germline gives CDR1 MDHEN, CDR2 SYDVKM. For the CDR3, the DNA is TGTGCCAGCCACTCGCCACTAGCGGGATTCTACGAGCAGTACTTC. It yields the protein CASHSPLAGFYEQYF. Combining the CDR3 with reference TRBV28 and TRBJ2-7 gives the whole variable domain DVKVTQSSRYLVKRTGEKVFLECVQDMDHENMFWYRQDPGLGLRLIYFSYDVKMKEKGDIPEGYSVSREKKERFSLILESASTNQTSMYLCASHSPLAGFYEQYFGPGTRLTVT.

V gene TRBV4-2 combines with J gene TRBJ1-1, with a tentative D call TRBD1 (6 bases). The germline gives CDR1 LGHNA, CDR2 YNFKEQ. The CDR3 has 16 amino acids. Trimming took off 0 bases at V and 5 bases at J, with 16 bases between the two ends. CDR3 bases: TGTGCCAGCAGCCAAGATAGGGGGACGGGAGGTACTGAAGCTTTCTTT. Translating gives CASSQDRGTGGTEAFF.

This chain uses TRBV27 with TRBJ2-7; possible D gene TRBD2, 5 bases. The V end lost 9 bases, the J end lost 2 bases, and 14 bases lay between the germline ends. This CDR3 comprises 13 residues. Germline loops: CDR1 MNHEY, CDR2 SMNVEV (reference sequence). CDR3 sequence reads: CASNLAGTYEQYF. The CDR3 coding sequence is TGTGCCAGTAATCTGGCGGGTACCTACGAGCAGTACTTC.

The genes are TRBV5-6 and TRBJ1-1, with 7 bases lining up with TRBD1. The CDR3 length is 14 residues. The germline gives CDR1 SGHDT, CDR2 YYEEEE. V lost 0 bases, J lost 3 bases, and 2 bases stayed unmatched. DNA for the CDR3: TGTGCCAGCAGCTTGGTGCAGGGGGACACTGAAGCTTTCTTT. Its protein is CASSLVQGDTEAFF.

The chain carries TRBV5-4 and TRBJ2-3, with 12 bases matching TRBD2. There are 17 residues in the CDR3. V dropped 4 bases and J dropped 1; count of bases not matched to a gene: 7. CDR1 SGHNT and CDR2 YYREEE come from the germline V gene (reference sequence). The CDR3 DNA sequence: TGTGCCAGCAGCCCTCGGACTAGCGGGGCCCGCACAGATACGCAGTATTTT. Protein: CASSPRTSGARTDTQYF.

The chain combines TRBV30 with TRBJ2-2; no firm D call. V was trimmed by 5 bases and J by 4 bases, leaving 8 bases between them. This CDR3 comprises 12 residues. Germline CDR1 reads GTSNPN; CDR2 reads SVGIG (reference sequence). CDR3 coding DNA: TGTGCCTGGGGTCTACTCACCGGGGAGCTGTTTTTT. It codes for CAWGLLTGELFF. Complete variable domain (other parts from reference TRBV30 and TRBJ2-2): SQTIHQWPATLVQPVGSPLSLECTVEGTSNPNLYWYRQAAGRGLQLLFYSVGIGQISSEVPQNLSASRPQDRQFILSSKKLLLSDSGFYLCAWGLLTGELFFGEGSRLTVL.

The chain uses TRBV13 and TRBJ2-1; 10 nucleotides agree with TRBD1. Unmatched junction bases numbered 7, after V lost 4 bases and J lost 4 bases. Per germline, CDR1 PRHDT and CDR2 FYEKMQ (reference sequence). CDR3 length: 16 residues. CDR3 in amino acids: CASSSGTGATYNEQFF. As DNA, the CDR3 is TGTGCCAGCAGCTCCGGGACAGGGGCTACGTACAATGAGCAGTTCTTC.

The CDR3 reads CASSYDRGNQPQHF. For the CDR3, the DNA is TGTGCCAGCAGTTACGACAGGGGCAATCAGCCCCAGCATTTT. V usage is TRBV2 and J usage is TRBJ1-5; the match to TRBD1 covers 7 bases. Germline V lookup: CDR1 SNHLY, CDR2 FYNNEI. The CDR3 is made up of 14 amino acids. The junction had 3 bases not matched to a gene; V was cut back by 5 bases and J by 2 bases. The entire variable domain, with the rest obtained from reference TRBV2 and TRBJ1-5, is as follows: EPEVTQTPSHQVTQMGQEVILRCVPISNHLYFYWYRQILGQKVEFLVSFYNNEISEKSEIFDDQFSVERPDGSNFTLKIRSTKLEDSAMYFCASSYDRGNQPQHFGDGTRLSIL.

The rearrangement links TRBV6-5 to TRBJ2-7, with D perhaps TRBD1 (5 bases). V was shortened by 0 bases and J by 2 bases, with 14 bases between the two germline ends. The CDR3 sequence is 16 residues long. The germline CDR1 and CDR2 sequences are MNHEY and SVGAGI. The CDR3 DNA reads TGTGCCAGCAGTTACTCTTTCAGGGTTTGGGCCTACGAGCAGTACTTC. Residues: CASSYSFRVWAYEQYF.

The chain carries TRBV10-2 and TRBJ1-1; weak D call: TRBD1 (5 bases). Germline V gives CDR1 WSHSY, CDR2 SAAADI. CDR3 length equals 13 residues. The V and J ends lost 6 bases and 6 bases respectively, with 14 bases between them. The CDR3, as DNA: TGCGCCAGCAGGGACAACTACAGATCTGAAGCTTTCTTT. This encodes CASRDNYRSEAFF.

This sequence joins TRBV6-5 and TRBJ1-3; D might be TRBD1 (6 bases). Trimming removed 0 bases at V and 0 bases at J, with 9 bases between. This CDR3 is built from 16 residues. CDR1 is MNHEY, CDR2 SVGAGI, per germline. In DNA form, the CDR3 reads TGTGCCAGCAGTTACTCAGGGACAACCTCTGGAAACACCATATATTTT. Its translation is CASSYSGTTSGNTIYF.

The CDR3 here is CASSRQRWAGETQYF. The CDR3 nucleotides read TGTGCCAGCAGCCGCCAACGATGGGCGGGCGAGACCCAGTACTTC. The chain recombines TRBV14 with TRBJ2-5, with a tentative D call TRBD2 (5 bases). This CDR3 comprises 15 residues. Trimming took off 4 bases at V and 5 bases at J, with 17 bases between the two ends. CDR1 and CDR2 (germline): SGHDN, FVKESK.

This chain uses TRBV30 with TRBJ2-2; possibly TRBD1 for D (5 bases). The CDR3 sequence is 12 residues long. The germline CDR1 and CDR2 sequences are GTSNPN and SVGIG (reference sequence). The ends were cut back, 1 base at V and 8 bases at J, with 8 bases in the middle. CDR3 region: CAWSARVGELFF. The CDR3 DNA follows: TGTGCCTGGAGTGCCAGGGTGGGGGAGCTGTTTTTT.

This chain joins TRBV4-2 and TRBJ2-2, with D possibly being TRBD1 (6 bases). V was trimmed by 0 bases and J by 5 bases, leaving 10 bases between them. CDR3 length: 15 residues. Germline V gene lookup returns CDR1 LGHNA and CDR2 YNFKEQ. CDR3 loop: CASSQDQTGTGELFF. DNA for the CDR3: TGTGCCAGCAGCCAAGATCAAACAGGGACCGGGGAGCTGTTTTTT.

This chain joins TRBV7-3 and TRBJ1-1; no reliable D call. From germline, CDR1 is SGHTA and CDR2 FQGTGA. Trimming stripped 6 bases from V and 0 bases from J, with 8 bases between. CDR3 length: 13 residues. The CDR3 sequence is CASSFYLNTEAFF. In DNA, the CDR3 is TGTGCCAGCAGTTTTTATTTGAACACTGAAGCTTTCTTT.

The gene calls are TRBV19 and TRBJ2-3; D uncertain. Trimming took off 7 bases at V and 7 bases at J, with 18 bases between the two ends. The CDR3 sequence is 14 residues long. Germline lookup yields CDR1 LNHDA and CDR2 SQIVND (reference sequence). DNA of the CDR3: TGTGCCAGTAAAGAGTCAGGTTGGGTAAATACGCAGTATTTT. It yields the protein CASKESGWVNTQYF.

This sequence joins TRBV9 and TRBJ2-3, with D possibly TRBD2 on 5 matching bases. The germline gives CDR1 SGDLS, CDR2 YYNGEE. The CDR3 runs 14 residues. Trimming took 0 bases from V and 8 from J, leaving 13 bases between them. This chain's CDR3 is CASSVVGLAATQYF. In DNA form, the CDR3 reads TGTGCCAGCAGCGTAGTCGGGCTAGCTGCTACGCAGTATTTT.